This T cell receptor (beta chain) was identified during a study of blood T cells in healthy people across ages. Study observations and caveats: Percentage of naive T cells showed a strong correlation with TCR beta diversity.

CDR1 is SEHNR, CDR2 FQNEAQ, per germline (reference sequence). This CDR3 spans 15 amino acids. V was shortened by 5 bases and J by 6 bases, with 18 bases between the two germline ends. To note about this clonotype: Its antigen is unknown.

A J-beta primer mix and a sample-barcoded 5' primer were used in a second PCR of about 7 to 12 cycles. Using its own MiXCR run on the 5' RACE reads, TCRdb lists one record per CDR3 protein. The sample has 890,000 or so distinct CDR3 sequences, approximately 59% seen once; the top ten hold 25% to 35%. The rearrangement joins TRBV7-9 to TRBJ2-3, with D possibly being TRBD2 (6 bases). The sequence derives from a man aged 25 to 45 in good health. The sample comprised blood. This CDR3 is CASSQTRGFGDTQYF. The CDR3 DNA is TGTGCCAGCAGCCAGACCCGGGGGTTCGGCGATACGCAGTATTTT.